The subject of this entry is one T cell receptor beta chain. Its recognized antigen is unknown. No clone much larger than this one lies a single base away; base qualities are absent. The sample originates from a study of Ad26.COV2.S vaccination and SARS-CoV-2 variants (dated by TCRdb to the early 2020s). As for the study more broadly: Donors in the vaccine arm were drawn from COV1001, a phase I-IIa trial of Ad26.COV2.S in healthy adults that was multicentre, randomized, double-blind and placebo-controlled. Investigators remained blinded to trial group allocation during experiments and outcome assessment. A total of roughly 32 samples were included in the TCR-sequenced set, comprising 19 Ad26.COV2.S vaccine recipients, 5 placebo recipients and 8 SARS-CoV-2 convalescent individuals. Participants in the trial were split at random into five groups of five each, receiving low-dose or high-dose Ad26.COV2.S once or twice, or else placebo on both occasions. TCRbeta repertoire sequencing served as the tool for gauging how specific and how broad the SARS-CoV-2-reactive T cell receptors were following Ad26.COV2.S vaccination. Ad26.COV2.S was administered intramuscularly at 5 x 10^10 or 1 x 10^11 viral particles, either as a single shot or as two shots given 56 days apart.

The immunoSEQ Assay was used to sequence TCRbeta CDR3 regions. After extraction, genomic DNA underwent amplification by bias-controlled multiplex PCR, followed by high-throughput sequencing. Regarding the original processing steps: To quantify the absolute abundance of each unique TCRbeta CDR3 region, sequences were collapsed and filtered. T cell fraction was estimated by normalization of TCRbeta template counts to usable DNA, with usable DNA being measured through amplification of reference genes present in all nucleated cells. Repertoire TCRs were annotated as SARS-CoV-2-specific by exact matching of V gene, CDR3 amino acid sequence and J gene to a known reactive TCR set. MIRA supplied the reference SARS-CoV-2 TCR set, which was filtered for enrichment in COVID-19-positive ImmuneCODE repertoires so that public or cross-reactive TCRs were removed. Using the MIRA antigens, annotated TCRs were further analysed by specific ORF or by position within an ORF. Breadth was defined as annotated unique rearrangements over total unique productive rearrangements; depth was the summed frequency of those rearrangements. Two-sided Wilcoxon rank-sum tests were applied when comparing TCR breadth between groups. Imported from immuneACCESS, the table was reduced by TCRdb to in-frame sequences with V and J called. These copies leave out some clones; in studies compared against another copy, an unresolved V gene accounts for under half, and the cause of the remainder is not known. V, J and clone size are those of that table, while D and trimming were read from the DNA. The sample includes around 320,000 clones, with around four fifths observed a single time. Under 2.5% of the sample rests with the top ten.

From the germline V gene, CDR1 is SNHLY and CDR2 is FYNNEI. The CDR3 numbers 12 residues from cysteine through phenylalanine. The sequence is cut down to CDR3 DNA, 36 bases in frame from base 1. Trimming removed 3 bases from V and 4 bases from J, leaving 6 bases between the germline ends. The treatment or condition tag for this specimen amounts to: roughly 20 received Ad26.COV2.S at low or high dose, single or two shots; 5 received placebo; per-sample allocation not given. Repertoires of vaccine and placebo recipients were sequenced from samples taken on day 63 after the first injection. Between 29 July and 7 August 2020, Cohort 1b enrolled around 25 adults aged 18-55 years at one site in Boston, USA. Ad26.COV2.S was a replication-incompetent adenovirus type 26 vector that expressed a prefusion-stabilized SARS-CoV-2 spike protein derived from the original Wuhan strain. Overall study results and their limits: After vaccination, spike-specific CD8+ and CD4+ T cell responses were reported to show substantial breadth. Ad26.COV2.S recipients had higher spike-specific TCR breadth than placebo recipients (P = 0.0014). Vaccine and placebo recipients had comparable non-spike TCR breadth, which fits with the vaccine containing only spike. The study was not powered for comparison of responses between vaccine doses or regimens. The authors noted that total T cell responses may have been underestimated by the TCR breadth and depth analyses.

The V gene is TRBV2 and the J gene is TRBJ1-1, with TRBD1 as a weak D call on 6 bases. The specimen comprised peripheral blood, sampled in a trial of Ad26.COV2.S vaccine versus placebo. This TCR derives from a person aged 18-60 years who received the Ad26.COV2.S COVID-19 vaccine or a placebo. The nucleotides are TGTGCCAGCAGTGACAGGGGCACTGAAGCTTTCTTT. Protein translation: CASSDRGTEAFF.